The 15 T cell receptor beta chains reported below all come from one sample, sequenced in a study of T cells in placental villitis. The libraries were made with immunoSEQ v4. Libraries were prepared by immunoSEQ multiplex PCR; TCRdb keeps only in-frame clonotypes and omits some of them. The table shows around 810 clones, with roughly 89% occurring only once. Sequencing used placental tissue containing maternal and fetal cells. These receptors were obtained from a human donor in good health; the placental T cells may come from both mother and fetus.

The chain employs TRBV10-3 and TRBJ1-6; 8 bases are a match to TRBD1. After removal of 4 bases from V and 7 bases from J, the junction contained 6 bases not matched to a gene. This CDR3 is built from 15 residues. Germline CDR1 is ENHRY and CDR2 is SYGVKD. This chain's CDR3 is CAISARQGPNSPLHF. The CDR3 DNA follows: TGTGCCATCAGTGCTCGACAGGGGCCAAATTCACCCCTCCACTTT.

The J gene is TRBJ1-2, the V gene TRBV2; D remains ambiguous. CDR1 is SNHLY, CDR2 FYNNEI, per germline. This CDR3 contains 11 residues. Trimming removed 6 bases from V and 8 bases from J, with 10 bases in between. This chain's CDR3 is CASSLTGGYTF. The DNA for the CDR3 is TGTGCCAGCAGCCTGACGGGGGGCTACACCTTC.

The V and J genes are TRBV7-2 and TRBJ1-6; no firm D call. The CDR3 contains 15 residues. Between the trimmed V and J ends, which lost 0 bases and 5 bases, there was a span of 8 bases. Looked up from germline, CDR1 is SGHTA and CDR2 is FQGNSA. The DNA of the CDR3 is TGTGCCAGCAGCTTAGCGCGGAGGGATAATTCACCCCTCCACTTT. Protein product: CASSLARRDNSPLHF.

This clone was seen a single time. CDR3 nucleotide sequence: TGTGCCAGCAGCTTAGCGCGGAGAGAGACCCAGTACTTC. Amino acid sequence: CASSLARRETQYF. This chain uses TRBV7-2 with TRBJ2-5; D is uncertain. CDR3 size: 13 residues. Germline loops: CDR1 SGHTA, CDR2 FQGNSA. V was trimmed by 0 bases and J by 4 bases, leaving 6 bases between them.

This chain connects TRBV19 to TRBJ2-3; D gene unclear. CDR3 length: 12 residues. The germline V gene has CDR1 LNHDA and CDR2 SQIVND (reference sequence). V gave up 2 bases and J gave up 4 bases, with 4 bases separating them. The CDR3 nucleotides read TGTGCCAGTAGTATATGGGCAGATACGCAGTATTTT. Translating gives CASSIWADTQYF.

The chain links TRBV20-1 to TRBJ2-2; D gene uncertain. CDR1 DFQATT and CDR2 SNEGSKA come from the germline V gene (reference sequence). The CDR3 spans 11 residues. The V and J ends lost 6 bases and 5 bases respectively, with 7 bases between them. The CDR3: CSAPRTGELFF. DNA of the CDR3: TGCAGTGCCCCCCGAACCGGGGAGCTGTTTTTT.

The chain couples TRBV19 to TRBJ2-5; perhaps TRBD1 as D (5 bases). Germline lookup yields CDR1 LNHDA and CDR2 SQIVND (reference sequence). Between the trimmed V and J ends, which lost 3 bases and 5 bases, there was a span of 16 bases. The CDR3 has 15 residues. CDR3 residues: CASSIIPGLGETQYF. The CDR3 DNA reads TGTGCCAGTAGTATCATTCCAGGGCTCGGGGAGACCCAGTACTTC.

The rearrangement links TRBV7-8 to TRBJ1-1, with 8 bases lining up with TRBD1. V gave up 5 bases and J gave up 0 bases; unmatched junction bases: 17. The CDR3 length is 19 residues. Germline values: CDR1 SGHVS, CDR2 FQNEAQ. The DNA of the CDR3 is TGTGCCAGCAGCCTCAAACCGGGGACAGGACACCGCTTGAACACTGAAGCTTTCTTT. It is translated as CASSLKPGTGHRLNTEAFF.

V and J are TRBV19 and TRBJ1-2; D might be TRBD1 (6 bases). With 5 bases removed from V and 8 bases from J, the gap between germline ends came to 12 bases. Germline V gives CDR1 LNHDA, CDR2 SQIVND (reference sequence). This CDR3 region has 12 residues. The CDR3 DNA reads TGTGCCAGTAGTGCACAGGGAGGAGGCTACACCTTC. The encoded protein is CASSAQGGGYTF.

V is TRBV7-2 and J is TRBJ2-5; D is ambiguous. Looked up from germline, CDR1 is SGHTA and CDR2 is FQGNSA. The CDR3 covers 14 residues. V was cut by 2 bases and J by 1 base, with 8 bases left in between. The CDR3 loop reads CASSLFNFQETQYF. For the CDR3, the DNA is TGTGCCAGCAGCTTATTCAACTTCCAAGAGACCCAGTACTTC.

The rearrangement links TRBV7-9 to TRBJ1-2, with 10 bases lining up with TRBD1. Trimming cost V 5 bases and J 8 bases; bases outside gene matches: 5. CDR3 length: 13 residues. Per germline, CDR1 SEHNR and CDR2 FQNEAQ (reference sequence). The CDR3 region has the DNA TGTGCCAGCAGCCCCGGGACAGGGGTCGGCTACACCTTC. It yields the protein CASSPGTGVGYTF.

This chain connects TRBV5-6 to TRBJ2-6; D is uncertain. This CDR3 has 17 residues. Germline CDR1 and CDR2: SGHDT and YYEEEE. V was cut by 4 bases and J by 0 bases, with 14 bases left in between. CDR3 coding DNA: TGTGCCAGCAGCCCCACTGGCCCCGCCTCTGGGGCCAACGTCCTGACTTTC. As protein: CASSPTGPASGANVLTF.

This sequence joins TRBV27 and TRBJ2-7; 8 nucleotides match TRBD2. The germline V gene has CDR1 MNHEY and CDR2 SMNVEV (reference sequence). CDR3 length: 15 residues. V dropped 3 bases and J dropped 3; count of bases not matched to a gene: 7. The CDR3 loop reads CASSLGTSGSYEQYF. The CDR3 nucleotides are TGTGCCAGCAGTTTGGGCACGAGCGGGAGCTACGAGCAGTACTTC.

This chain connects TRBV19 to TRBJ2-3, with no clear D. This CDR3 is built from 13 residues. CDR1 LNHDA and CDR2 SQIVND come from the germline V gene (reference sequence). The V end lost 0 bases, the J end lost 5 bases, and 6 bases lay between the germline ends. The CDR3 region has the DNA TGTGCCAGTAGTATAGATGAAAAAGATACGCAGTATTTT. It translates to CASSIDEKDTQYF.

This clone has a single count. The chain has TRBV18 and TRBJ2-2; TRBD2 matches 8 bases. Germline lookup yields CDR1 KGHSH and CDR2 LQKENI. Trimming at V came to 5 bases and at J to 0 bases, leaving 8 bases not matched to a gene. The CDR3 totals 17 residues. In DNA form, the CDR3 reads TGTGCCAGCTCAATACTAGCGGCCTCCTCGAACACCGGGGAGCTGTTTTTT. Translated, it gives CASSILAASSNTGELFF.